These T cell receptor beta chains were read from a single sample in a study of CD8 T cells in ankylosing spondylitis. TCRdb ran MiXCR on the 5' RACE reads and lists one entry per CDR3 protein. This sample has 250,000 to 350,000 distinct CDR3 sequences, with around 20% found just once. Sequenced input: blood, either unsorted or a sorted T cell fraction (not recorded which). Receptor source: a male donor with ankylosing spondylitis or in good health (not recorded which). The CDR3 runs from the conserved cysteine through the conserved F or W. A D gene is named only where the DNA matches it firmly. Not all rows give a size; the values are once, few, many and, for expanded clones, a class.

j_call v_call d_call cdr3_length clone_size cdr3_aa cdr3_nt
TRBJ2-5 TRBV12-3/TRBV12-4 - 14 few CASSLVRDTETQYF TGTGCCAGCAGTTTAGTGAGGGATACGGAGACCCAGTACTTC
TRBJ1-1 TRBV5-1 TRBD1 14 - CASSSRTGAMEAFF TGCGCCAGCAGCTCAAGGACAGGGGCGATGGAGGCTTTCTTT
TRBJ2-1 TRBV18 - 15 once CASSPGFGRDNEQFF TGTGCCAGCTCACCAGGATTTGGACGGGACAATGAGCAGTTCTTC
TRBJ2-3 TRBV6-5 TRBD2 17 few CASSYYSSGGAYYTQYF TGTGCCAGCAGTTACTACTCTAGCGGGGGGGCCTACTATACGCAGTATTTT
TRBJ2-3 TRBV4-2 TRBD1 18 - CASSQDRGQGVTTDTQYF TGTGCCAGCAGCCAAGATCGGGGACAGGGGGTGACCACAGATACGCAGTATTTT
TRBJ2-3 TRBV6-5 - 16 - CASSYSRQGRADTQYF TGTGCCAGCAGTTACTCGAGGCAGGGGAGGGCAGATACGCAGTATTTT
TRBJ2-1 TRBV27 - 16 few CASSSADTIPGNEQFF TGTGCCAGCAGTTCAGCGGACACCATTCCAGGCAATGAGCAGTTCTTC
TRBJ2-3 TRBV29-1 - 13 - CSVVWGITDTQYF TGCAGCGTTGTTTGGGGGATAACAGATACGCAGTATTTT
TRBJ1-1 TRBV2 TRBD1 15 - CASSARTGLSTEAFF TGTGCCAGCAGCGCGAGGACAGGGTTGAGTACTGAAGCTTTCTTT
TRBJ2-3 TRBV5-1 TRBD2 16 few CASSSGTTLGTDTQYF TGCGCCAGCAGCTCCGGGACTACCCTTGGTACAGATACGCAGTATTTT
TRBJ2-1 TRBV4-2 TRBD2 16 - CASSQDLASGLSEQFF TGTGCCAGCAGCCAAGATCTGGCTAGCGGGCTCAGTGAGCAGTTCTTC
TRBJ1-3 TRBV6-5 - 17 many CASSSGVGPAAGNTIYF TGTGCCAGCAGTTCGGGTGTGGGTCCTGCGGCTGGAAACACCATATATTTT
TRBJ2-2 TRBV5-6 - 15 few CASSLTGRSTGELFF TGTGCCAGCAGCCTCACAGGGAGAAGCACCGGGGAGCTGTTTTTT
TRBJ2-4 TRBV5-1 - 13 - CASSLGTENIQYF TGCGCCAGCAGCTTGGGGACTGAAAACATTCAGTACTTC
TRBJ2-3 TRBV30 TRBD1 13 few CASQGAASDTQYF TGTGCCTCGCAGGGGGCGGCCTCAGATACGCAGTATTTT
TRBJ2-2 TRBV5-1 TRBD2 14 - CASSSSGMAGELFF TGCGCCAGCAGCTCTAGCGGGATGGCCGGGGAGCTGTTTTTT
TRBJ1-5 TRBV6-5 - 16 few CASSYGEGLSNQPQHF TGTGCCAGCAGTTACGGGGAGGGGTTGAGCAATCAGCCCCAGCATTTT
TRBJ2-3 TRBV5-1 TRBD2 16 - CASSLSLLAGVDTQYF TGCGCCAGCAGCTTGTCTCTACTAGCGGGAGTAGATACGCAGTATTTT
TRBJ2-3 TRBV4-2 TRBD2 17 - CASSQEVGLADRDTQYF TGTGCCAGCAGCCAAGAAGTAGGACTAGCGGACCGGGATACGCAGTATTTT
TRBJ2-5 TRBV11-2 - 15 - CASSLRVGTSETQYF TGTGCCAGCAGCTTAAGGGTAGGGACGTCAGAGACCCAGTACTTC
TRBJ2-5 TRBV28 - 13 many CASSLAGSETQYF TGTGCCAGCAGTTTAGCGGGTAGCGAGACCCAGTACTTC
TRBJ1-5 TRBV29-1 - 12 few CSVTGVNQPQHF TGCAGCGTGACAGGAGTTAATCAGCCCCAGCATTTT
TRBJ2-1 TRBV6-1 - 15 few CASSVGRGAYNEQFF TGTGCCAGCAGCGTCGGCAGGGGTGCCTACAATGAGCAGTTCTTC
TRBJ1-4 TRBV6-1 - 14 - CASSPGRGGEKLFF TGTGCCAGCAGCCCCGGCAGGGGTGGCGAAAAACTGTTTTTT
TRBJ2-2 TRBV20-1 TRBD1 17 many CSASTLQGVSVTGELFF TGCAGTGCTAGTACTCTACAGGGGGTATCGGTCACCGGGGAGCTGTTTTTT
TRBJ2-3 TRBV3-1 TRBD2 17 - CASSPLAGAPRGDTQYF TGTGCCAGCAGCCCACTAGCGGGGGCTCCACGAGGGGATACGCAGTATTTT
TRBJ2-3 TRBV7-3 TRBD2 17 many CASSLTVVAGSTDTQYF TGTGCCAGCAGCTTAACGGTGGTAGCGGGGAGCACAGATACGCAGTATTTT
TRBJ2-3 TRBV12-3/TRBV12-4 TRBD2 16 few CASSNLAGGPGDTQYF TGTGCCAGCAGTAATCTAGCGGGAGGGCCTGGAGATACGCAGTATTTT
TRBJ1-2 TRBV12-3/TRBV12-4 TRBD1 14 - CASRGQDINYGYTF TGTGCCAGCAGGGGACAGGACATCAACTATGGCTACACCTTC
TRBJ1-5 TRBV12-3/TRBV12-4 - 12 - CASSFLYQPQHF TGTGCCAGCAGTTTTCTGTATCAGCCCCAGCATTTT
TRBJ2-5 TRBV5-6 - 16 few CASSLAATLGGETQYF TGTGCCAGCAGCTTGGCGGCTACCCTAGGTGGAGAGACCCAGTACTTC
TRBJ2-3 TRBV5-1 - 17 - CASSLDPGSSSTDTQYF TGCGCCAGCAGCTTGGACCCGGGAAGTTCGAGCACAGATACGCAGTATTTT
TRBJ2-4 TRBV7-9 - 15 few CASSSGLWTKNIQYF TGTGCCAGCAGCTCCGGGCTGTGGACCAAAAACATTCAGTACTTC
TRBJ2-2 TRBV29-1 - 13 - CSASERHTGELFF TGCTCAGCGTCGGAGCGGCACACCGGGGAGCTGTTTTTT
TRBJ2-3 TRBV4-1 - 15 - CASSHVAGTTDTQYF TGCGCCAGCAGCCACGTTGCGGGGACCACAGATACGCAGTATTTT
TRBJ1-5 TRBV10-3 TRBD1 15 - CATHSTGREGQPQHF TGTGCCACTCACTCGACAGGGAGGGAAGGCCAGCCCCAGCATTTT
TRBJ1-2 TRBV27 - 13 few CASSDRGAGGYTF TGTGCCAGCAGTGATCGGGGGGCCGGAGGCTACACCTTC
TRBJ2-2 TRBV11-2 TRBD2 18 - CASSPRTSGGANTGELFF TGTGCCAGCAGCCCCCGGACTAGCGGGGGGGCGAACACCGGGGAGCTGTTTTTT
TRBJ2-2 TRBV11-2 - 12 - CASSFTIGELFF TGTGCCAGCAGCTTTACAATCGGGGAGCTGTTTTTT
TRBJ2-1 TRBV28 - 15 - CASSLSPAAANEQFF TGTGCCAGCAGTTTATCCCCGGCGGCGGCAAATGAGCAGTTCTTC
TRBJ1-5 TRBV12-3/TRBV12-4 - 18 - CASSLAQLMGAQGQPQHF TGTGCCAGCAGTTTAGCCCAACTTATGGGGGCGCAAGGTCAGCCCCAGCATTTT
TRBJ2-1 TRBV6-1 TRBD1 15 many CASSPPRGRNNEQFF TGTGCCAGCAGCCCCCCAAGGGGGCGAAACAATGAGCAGTTCTTC
TRBJ1-6 TRBV4-2 - 14 few CASSLRETDSPLHF TGTGCCAGCAGCCTCCGGGAAACTGATTCACCCCTCCACTTT
TRBJ2-2 TRBV12-3/TRBV12-4 TRBD2 13 - CAICSGRTGELFF TGTGCCATCTGTAGCGGGAGGACCGGGGAGCTGTTTTTT
TRBJ1-3 TRBV27 - 14 - CASSFGSSGNTIYF TGTGCCAGCAGTTTTGGCAGCTCTGGAAACACCATATATTTT
TRBJ2-2 TRBV12-3/TRBV12-4 - 15 - CASSLSPGNTAELFF TGTGCCAGCAGTTTAAGTCCGGGGAACACCGCGGAGCTGTTTTTT
TRBJ2-1 TRBV25-1 - 14 - CASSVGGAVWGQFF TGTGCCAGCTCCGTGGGGGGGGCAGTTTGGGGGCAGTTCTTC
TRBJ2-1 TRBV5-6 TRBD2 16 few CASSLRAGVTNNEQFF TGTGCCAGCAGCCTGAGAGCGGGGGTTACTAACAATGAGCAGTTCTTC